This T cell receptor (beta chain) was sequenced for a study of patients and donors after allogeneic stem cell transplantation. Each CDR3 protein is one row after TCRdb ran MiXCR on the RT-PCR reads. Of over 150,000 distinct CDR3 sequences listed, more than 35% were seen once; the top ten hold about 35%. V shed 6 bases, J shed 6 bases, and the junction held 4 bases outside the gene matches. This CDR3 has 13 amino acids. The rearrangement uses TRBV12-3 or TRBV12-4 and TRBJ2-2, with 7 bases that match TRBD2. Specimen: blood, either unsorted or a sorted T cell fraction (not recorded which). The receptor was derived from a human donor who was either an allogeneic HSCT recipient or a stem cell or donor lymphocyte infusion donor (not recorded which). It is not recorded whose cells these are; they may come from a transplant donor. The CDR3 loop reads CASSQLAPGELFF. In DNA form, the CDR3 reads TGTGCCAGCAGCCAACTAGCGCCCGGGGAGCTGTTTTTT.